Sequencing of this T cell receptor (beta chain) was carried out in a study of shared clonotypes between healthy human individuals. Whole-study findings and limits: Estimated richness values were generally larger in naive subsets than in memory subsets.

The CDR3 spans 14 residues. The germline V gene has CDR1 MDHEN and CDR2 SYDVKM. With 5 bases removed from V and 5 bases from J, the gap between germline ends came to 16 bases. Remarks on this clone: Its matching antigen is unknown.

The repertoire was sequenced with immunoSEQ multiplex PCR; TCRdb's copy has only in-frame clones and lacks some. The sample shows approximately 2.1 million clones, just over 90% of them seen only once. This chain joins TRBV28 and TRBJ2-7; possibly TRBD2 for D (6 bases). The sequenced material came from naive CD4+ T cells from PBMCs. Subset given: CD45RA+ positively selected. The TCR was taken from a man between 18 and 35 years old in good health. Some clones in this sample may be carry-over from other donors' samples. For the CDR3, the DNA is TGTGCCAGCAGTCCCCCGGGGGATCGCCACGAGCAGTACTTC. It codes for CASSPPGDRHEQYF.